This TCR beta chain was profiled in a study of T-cell memory formation after mild COVID-19. Study as a whole: There were largely donor-specific TCR clusters. The study, taken as a whole, reports: Memory from before infection featured some responding clones, which suggests cross-reactive memory joined. Balance between CD4 and CD8 was seen in clones contracting day 15 to 85, and a CD4+ lean was seen in later expanders. The authors did not confirm SARS-CoV-2 specificity of second-wave clones peaking day 37.

This clonotype came up many times. Antigen unknown. With 4 bases removed from V and 10 bases from J, the gap between germline ends came to 14 bases. This CDR3 has 14 residues. TCRdb reprocessed the 5' RACE reads via MiXCR and lists one record per CDR3 protein. The sample includes over 150,000 distinct CDR3 sequences, about 20% of them seen just once. Material for sequencing was PBMCs or a T cell subset sorted from them (not recorded which). The chain joins TRBV23-1 to TRBJ1-6; maybe TRBD1 (5 bases). Being an ORF, TRBV23-1 has a function that is uncertain. The sequence was obtained from an adult woman who had mild COVID-19 (a few samples of this study predate the infection). Cell type and time point are not known. The CDR3 DNA reads as TGCGCCAGCAGTCGGCCCCCCGGGGACTCACCCCTCCACTTT. This translates into CASSRPPGDSPLHF.